A selection of T cell receptor beta chains follows, all from one sample in a study of T cell responses to AZD1222 COVID-19 vaccine. TCRdb's copy holds only in-frame clones and misses some; the assay was immunoSEQ multiplex PCR. Among about 78,000 clones listed, about 82% were seen once. The sequencing used peripheral blood, collected on day 0 of AZD1222 vaccination. The receptors originated from an adult in good health. Both conserved end residues are part of each CDR3. A D gene is named only where the DNA matches it firmly. Clone size is not always given. Where it is, it says once, few, many or a class for expanded clones.

d_call: NA; clone_size: few; j_call: TRBJ1-5; v_call: TRBV6-2/TRBV6-3; cdr3_nt: TGTGCCAGCAGTTACGGGGGGGGCGGGAATAGCAATCAGCCCCAGCATTTT; cdr3_aa: CASSYGGGGNSNQPQHF
d_call: NA; clone_size: NA; j_call: TRBJ1-1; v_call: TRBV9; cdr3_nt: TGTGCCAGCAGCGTAGGCCCGGGCGGGGATACCCACGCTGGGACTGAAGCTTTCTTT; cdr3_aa: CASSVGPGGDTHAGTEAFF
d_call: NA; clone_size: NA; j_call: TRBJ1-1; v_call: TRBV7-9; cdr3_nt: TGTGCCAGCAGCTTAGCGCGACCCTATCATCTCAGCTTT; cdr3_aa: CASSLARPYHLSF
d_call: NA; clone_size: NA; j_call: TRBJ1-1; v_call: TRBV5-5; cdr3_nt: TGTGCCAGCAGCTTGGTGGTCAAGAACACTGAAGCTTTCTTT; cdr3_aa: CASSLVVKNTEAFF
d_call: NA; clone_size: NA; j_call: TRBJ2-1; v_call: TRBV5-1; cdr3_nt: TGCGCCAGCAATACAGTGAGCTCCTACAATGAGCAGTTCTTC; cdr3_aa: CASNTVSSYNEQFF
d_call: TRBD2; clone_size: NA; j_call: TRBJ2-3; v_call: TRBV9; cdr3_nt: TGTGCCAGCAGCCCCCGACTAGCTGGAGCAGATACGCAGTATTTT; cdr3_aa: CASSPRLAGADTQYF
d_call: TRBD2; clone_size: NA; j_call: TRBJ2-1; v_call: TRBV5-4; cdr3_nt: TGTGCCAGCAGCTTGGAACCCTGGACTAGCGGGATGTACAATGAGCAGTTCTTC; cdr3_aa: CASSLEPWTSGMYNEQFF
d_call: TRBD1; clone_size: few; j_call: TRBJ1-1; v_call: TRBV6-5; cdr3_nt: TGTGCCAGCATTTCTTCGGGACAGGGAACTGAAGCTTTCTTT; cdr3_aa: CASISSGQGTEAFF
d_call: NA; clone_size: few; j_call: TRBJ2-1; v_call: TRBV9; cdr3_nt: TGTGCCAGCAGCGGGACGGGAGCCTCGAATGAGCAGTTCTTC; cdr3_aa: CASSGTGASNEQFF
d_call: NA; clone_size: NA; j_call: TRBJ1-2; v_call: TRBV11-2; cdr3_nt: TGTGCCAGCAGCTTACCCCCCCCGGGTTTCGATGGCTACACCTTC; cdr3_aa: CASSLPPPGFDGYTF
d_call: NA; clone_size: NA; j_call: TRBJ2-2; v_call: TRBV23-1; cdr3_nt: TGCGCCAGCAGTCAATCCGCAGGACGTCGGCAGGGATACACCGGGGAGCTGTTTTTT; cdr3_aa: CASSQSAGRRQGYTGELFF
d_call: TRBD2; clone_size: NA; j_call: TRBJ2-1; v_call: TRBV7-9; cdr3_nt: TGTGCCAGCAGCCTAACTAGCGGAGTATACAATGAGCAGTTCTTC; cdr3_aa: CASSLTSGVYNEQFF
d_call: NA; clone_size: NA; j_call: TRBJ2-3; v_call: TRBV12-3/TRBV12-4; cdr3_nt: TGTGCCAGCAGCCGAGGAGATACGCAGTATTTT; cdr3_aa: CASSRGDTQYF
d_call: NA; clone_size: NA; j_call: TRBJ1-4; v_call: TRBV4-3; cdr3_nt: TGCGCCAGCAGCCAAGATTCAGGGTACGGTGAAAAACTGTTTTTT; cdr3_aa: CASSQDSGYGEKLFF
d_call: NA; clone_size: once; j_call: TRBJ1-2; v_call: TRBV29-1; cdr3_nt: TGCAGCGCGCGGCCGGGGACTAACTATGGCTACACCTTC; cdr3_aa: CSARPGTNYGYTF
d_call: NA; clone_size: NA; j_call: TRBJ1-3; v_call: TRBV4-2; cdr3_nt: TGTGCCAGCAGCCAAGATCCTGACGGACTCTCTGGAAACACCATATATTTT; cdr3_aa: CASSQDPDGLSGNTIYF
d_call: NA; clone_size: NA; j_call: TRBJ1-2; v_call: TRBV6-1; cdr3_nt: TGTGCCAGCAGTGAAAGGGGAAAGTTAAACTATGGCTACACCTTC; cdr3_aa: CASSERGKLNYGYTF
d_call: NA; clone_size: NA; j_call: TRBJ1-6; v_call: TRBV10-3; cdr3_nt: TGTGCCATCAGTGAAGGAGCTTCAAATTCACCCCTCCACTTT; cdr3_aa: CAISEGASNSPLHF
d_call: TRBD2; clone_size: few; j_call: TRBJ2-1; v_call: TRBV2; cdr3_nt: TGTGCCAGCCTAGAGCGGGGTTACAATGAGCAGTTCTTC; cdr3_aa: CASLERGYNEQFF
d_call: NA; clone_size: NA; j_call: TRBJ2-3; v_call: TRBV27; cdr3_nt: TGTGCCAGCAGTCCATGGGTCTTATCTAGCACAGATACGCAGTATTTT; cdr3_aa: CASSPWVLSSTDTQYF
d_call: TRBD2; clone_size: NA; j_call: TRBJ2-7; v_call: TRBV10-3; cdr3_nt: TGTGCCATCAGTGAGTCGCGGGGGGAAGGGGTCGAGCAGTACTTC; cdr3_aa: CAISESRGEGVEQYF
d_call: TRBD1; clone_size: once; j_call: TRBJ2-7; v_call: TRBV6-2/TRBV6-3; cdr3_nt: TGTGCCAGCAGTTCCCAGACAGGGGGCATGAACGAGCAGTACTTC; cdr3_aa: CASSSQTGGMNEQYF